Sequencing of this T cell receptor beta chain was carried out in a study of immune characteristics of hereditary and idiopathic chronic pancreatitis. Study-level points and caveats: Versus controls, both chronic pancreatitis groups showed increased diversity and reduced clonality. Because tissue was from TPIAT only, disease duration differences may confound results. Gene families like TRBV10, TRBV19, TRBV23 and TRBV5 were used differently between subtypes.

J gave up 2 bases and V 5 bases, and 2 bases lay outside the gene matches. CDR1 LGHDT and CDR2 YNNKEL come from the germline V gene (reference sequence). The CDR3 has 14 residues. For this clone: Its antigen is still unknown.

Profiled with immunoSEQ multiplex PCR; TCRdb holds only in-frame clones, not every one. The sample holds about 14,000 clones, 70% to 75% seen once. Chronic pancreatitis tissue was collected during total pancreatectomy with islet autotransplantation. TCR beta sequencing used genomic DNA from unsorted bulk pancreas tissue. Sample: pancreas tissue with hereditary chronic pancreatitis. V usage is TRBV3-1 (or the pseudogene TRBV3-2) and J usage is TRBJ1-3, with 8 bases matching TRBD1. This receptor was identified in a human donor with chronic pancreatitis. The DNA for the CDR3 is TGTGCCAGCAGCAACAGGGGGGCTGGAAACACCATATATTTT. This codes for CASSNRGAGNTIYF.